Described below is a single T cell receptor beta chain sequence and its context. Survey-level TCR beta sequencing used the immunoSEQ assay. The assay was immunoSEQ multiplex PCR, and TCRdb's table has in-frame clones only and misses some. The sample records approximately 70,000 clones, 85% to 95% being singletons. Looked up from germline, CDR1 is SGHRS and CDR2 is YFSETQ. Trimming removed 3 bases at V and 3 bases at J, with 10 bases between. This CDR3 contains 15 residues. This chain joins TRBV5-1 and TRBJ2-6, with a possible D match to TRBD1 (5 bases). The sequencing sample was made of PBMCs. The receptor was derived from a man between 35 and 55 years old with rheumatoid arthritis. The CDR3 sequence: CASSSQGVGANVLTF. The DNA of the CDR3 is TGCGCCAGCAGCTCTCAGGGTGTTGGGGCCAACGTCCTGACTTTC.